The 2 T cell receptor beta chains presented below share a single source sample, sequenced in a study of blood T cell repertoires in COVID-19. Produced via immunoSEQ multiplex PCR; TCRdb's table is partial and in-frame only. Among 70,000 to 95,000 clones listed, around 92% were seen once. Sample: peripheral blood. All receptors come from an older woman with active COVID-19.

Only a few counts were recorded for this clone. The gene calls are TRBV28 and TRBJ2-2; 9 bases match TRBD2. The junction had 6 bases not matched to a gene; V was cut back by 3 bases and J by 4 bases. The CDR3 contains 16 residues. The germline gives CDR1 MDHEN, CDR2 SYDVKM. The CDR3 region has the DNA TGTGCCAGCAGTTTCCTAGCTAGCGGGACCACCGGGGAGCTGTTTTTT. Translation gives CASSFLASGTTGELFF.

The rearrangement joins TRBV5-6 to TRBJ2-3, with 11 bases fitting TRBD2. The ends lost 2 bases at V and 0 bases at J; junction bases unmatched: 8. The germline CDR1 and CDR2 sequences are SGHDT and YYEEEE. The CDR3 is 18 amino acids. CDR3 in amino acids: CASSFFSGGDSSTDTQYF. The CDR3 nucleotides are TGTGCCAGCAGCTTCTTTAGCGGGGGGGATTCTAGCACAGATACGCAGTATTTT.